This T cell receptor (beta chain) was sequenced for a study of T cell repertoires in cytomegalovirus infection (dated by TCRdb to between 2018 and 2021). Regarding the study in general: Alongside well-studied HLA-B-restricted epitopes, the peptide stimulations were aimed at recently identified HLA-C-restricted CMV epitopes, whose presentation resists viral immunomodulation. Donor HLA type was relevant to the analysis, as public TCR beta signatures indicated carriage of CMV infection together with the matching HLA type.

The germline V gene (reference sequence) gives CDR1 as SEHNR and CDR2 as FQNEAQ. At the junction V is shortened by 5 bases and J by 6 bases; bases outside the gene matches: 11. CDR3 length: 16 amino acids, cysteine to phenylalanine. CDR3 DNA is the only sequence kept; it has 48 bases, read in frame from the first base. Per the publication, the treatment or condition label means: in vitro stimulation with specific CMV peptide epitopes to enrich CMV-specific T cells. The sequencer was an Illumina HiSeq 1500. Clones were called with MiXCR by TCRdb after fastp trimmed the public reads at Q25, and only in-frame beta chains were retained. Rows are unified per CDR3 protein, each entry keeping the most common DNA and genes. This sample is represented by about 830,000 distinct CDR3 sequences; approximately 30% of them were singletons. Roughly 12% of the sample is taken by the ten largest. The research as a whole found: In the ex vivo response, HLA-C-restricted CMV-specific TCR beta clonotypes were dominant, and in two of eight donors the single most frequent clonotype came from this HLA-C-restricted group. In both this cohort and an independent roughly 350-donor cohort, the cumulative frequency of public TCR beta family members distinguished carriers of CMV infection plus the relevant HLA type.

This clonotype was picked up many times. No antigen is known for it. Within one base of it there is no much larger clone, and no base qualities were kept. The source of this sequence is a human donor in good health (CMV status not recorded). Some clones in this sample may be carry-over from other donors' samples. The sequencing used cultured CD8+ T cells from PBMCs, collected from culture after CMV antigen stimulation. The chain joins TRBV7-9 to TRBJ2-1, with TRBD1 identical over 9 junction bases. The CDR3 corresponds to CASSPARDRVINEQFF. In nucleotide form, the sequence is TGTGCCAGCAGCCCCGCCCGGGACAGGGTGATCAATGAGCAGTTCTTC.